This T cell receptor beta chain is from a study of blood T cell repertoires in COVID-19. Study at large: COVID-19 samples, acute and convalescent, were from the United States, Italy and Spain. PBMCs, B-cell-depleted T cells, or T cells were the source of the cDNA or gDNA that made up the material.

The CDR3 sequence is 13 residues long. The V and J ends lost 0 bases and 12 bases respectively, with 14 bases between them. In the authors' workflow: Counts of nucleated cells, estimated from reference gene primer amplification, were obtained. Clones were sequenced by immunoSEQ multiplex PCR, and TCRdb holds only the in-frame ones, with some missing. The V and J calls and the clone size are those of that table, but D and trimming were determined from the DNA. Of about 110,000 clones detected, 55% to 75% appear once; the ten largest clones hold about 1.8%. In this sample, this clone turned up a few times.

Input material: peripheral blood. The gene calls are TRBV12-3 or TRBV12-4 and TRBJ1-1; TRBD1 might be the D (5 bases). This TCR derives from a woman between 40 and 50 years old with acute or convalescent COVID-19. DNA for the CDR3: TGTGCCAGCAGTTTAGCGCTAGTGACAGCCCCTTTCTTT. It codes for CASSLALVTAPFF.